The present T cell receptor (beta chain) was sequenced within a study of molecular identifiers for immune sequencing clone quantification. A remark on this clonotype: The antigen remains undetermined. It may be a read error: a sequence one base away is much more abundant.

Findings of the study overall: Underestimated sizes of highly expanded clones could result from identical TCR molecules that share a barcode. Detection of one spiked Jurkat cell's TCR RNA reportedly worked in 980,000 or so naive cells.

Sorting captured naive CD8 T cells as CD8+CD4-CCR7+CD45RA+. TCRdb passed the PCR reads through MiXCR, listing each CDR3 protein once. The data show about 54,000 distinct CDR3 sequences, under 30% seen once. The ends lost 4 bases at V and 3 bases at J; junction bases unmatched: 7. In germline, CDR1 is LGHDT, CDR2 YNNKEL (reference sequence). The CDR3 runs 16 residues. Material: naive CD8+ T cells from blood, with Jurkat cell RNA spiked in. Subset meaning: FACS-sorted CD8+CD4-CCR7+CD45RA+ naive T cells. The chain uses TRBV3-1 and TRBJ2-4; 9 bases are shared with TRBD1. The source of this sequence is a human donor in good health. Some libraries in this study had Jurkat cell RNA spiked in. The CDR3: CASSPQGATGKNIQYF. The CDR3 bases are TGTGCCAGCAGCCCACAGGGGGCAACAGGCAAAAACATTCAGTACTTC.